This TCR beta chain was documented in a study of blood T cell repertoires in COVID-19. In the study overall: PBMCs, B-cell-depleted T cells, or T cells provided the cDNA or gDNA that made up the material.

In the original analysis: Amplification with reference gene primers provided the estimates of nucleated cell counts. The repertoire was sequenced with immunoSEQ multiplex PCR; TCRdb's copy has only in-frame clones and lacks some. From that table come the V and J calls and clone size; the DNA was used to work out D and trimming. Altogether fewer than 350,000 clones are present, 85% to 90% being singletons, with the ten largest covering over 4%. Individuals aged 18 to 89 years were recruited from approximately 22 US areas. Assignment of participants to cohorts was predicated upon participant-reported clinical history. Sequencing input: PBMCs or T cells enriched from blood (not recorded which). The source is a woman younger than 45 with acute COVID-19.

CDR3 sequence (DNA): TGTGCCAGCAGTTTTGCAGGGGATCAGCCCCAGCATTTT. Protein product: CASSFAGDQPQHF. The genes are TRBV28 and TRBJ1-5, with D possibly being TRBD1 (6 bases). This CDR3 comprises 13 residues. Germline loops: CDR1 MDHEN, CDR2 SYDVKM. Between the trimmed V and J ends, which lost 3 bases and 5 bases, there was a span of 8 bases.